This T cell receptor beta chain was identified during a study of beta chain features in type 1 diabetes. Study-level findings and limits: Fewer junction insertions and more nucleotide deletions appeared in type 1 diabetes patients. In cDNA sequencing, cells with high TCR expression could be over-represented.

A remark on this clone: Its cognate antigen is unknown.

V was clipped by 4 bases and J by 5 bases; unmatched bases: 16. This CDR3 spans 17 amino acids. Germline assignment: CDR1 SGHAT and CDR2 FQNNGV. Expressed TCRB transcripts were sequenced, since all the RNA that had been isolated was reverse transcribed. Each sample of naive, central memory or regulatory T cells had, on average, about 3.57 million reads. Sequenced by immunoSEQ multiplex PCR; TCRdb stores in-frame clones only, minus some. The sample yields approximately 300,000 clones, 9.5% to 11% seen once. The TCR comes from a woman aged 25-40 years in good health. The chain has TRBV11-2 and TRBJ2-5; TRBD1 matches at 7 bases. Sequencing input: naive CD4+ T cells from blood. CDR3 residues: CASSSGGQTILRETQYF. CDR3 in DNA: TGTGCCAGCAGCTCAGGGGGTCAGACTATCTTGCGGGAGACCCAGTACTTC.